Reported below is one T cell receptor (beta chain). Sequenced by immunoSEQ multiplex PCR; TCRdb stores in-frame clones only, minus some. The sample records under 150,000 clones, 75% to 90% being singletons. Participant-given clinical history determined each cohort assignment. The data were obtained in a study of blood T cell repertoires in COVID-19. The overall study: In each case, the material was cDNA or gDNA derived from T cells, B-cell-depleted T cells, or PBMCs.

V was clipped by 2 bases and J by 4 bases; unmatched bases: 3. The CDR3 is 15 residues long. Per the germline V gene, CDR1 is SGHAT and CDR2 is FQNNGV. What was sequenced was PBMCs or T cells enriched from blood (not recorded which). This chain links TRBV11-2 with TRBJ2-7; TRBD2 agrees at 12 bases. This TCR was sampled from a man aged 50 to 60 in a cohort exposed to, infected with or recovered from COVID-19 (not recorded which). The CDR3 nucleotides are TGTGCCAGCAGCTTACTAGCGGGAGGGCCTTACGAGCAGTACTTC. Translated: CASSLLAGGPYEQYF.